This record covers a single TCR beta chain. Its antigen remains unidentified. These data come from a study of CD8 T cells in ankylosing spondylitis. Overall study results and limits: Within ankylosing spondylitis blood, a TCR beta motif made up of eight or nine highly homologous variants appeared to be characteristic.

Germline CDR1 MNHEY, CDR2 SVGAGI. The CDR3 is made up of 14 amino acids. V was cut by 7 bases and J by 0 bases, with 9 bases left in between. Quantitative barcoded 5'-RACE was used to prepare TCR beta libraries. In TCRdb, the 5' RACE reads were re-called with MiXCR into one record per CDR3 protein. The sample lists 500,000 to 550,000 distinct CDR3 sequences, 12% occurring once. This clonotype was obtained from a male donor with ankylosing spondylitis. The rearrangement links TRBV6-5 to TRBJ1-4; D is unresolved. The sample was blood, either unsorted or a sorted T cell fraction (not recorded which). The CDR3 bases are TGTGCCAGCAATTCGCGATCAACTAATGAAAAACTGTTTTTT. Translating gives CASNSRSTNEKLFF.